The clone carrying this T cell receptor (beta chain) showed up just a few times. What it binds is unknown. TCR alpha and beta CDR3 regions were amplified from RNA using iRepertoire nested multiplex PCR. TCRdb re-called the multiplex PCR reads through MiXCR, storing one row per CDR3 protein. The sample records 150,000 or so distinct CDR3 sequences, about two fifths being singletons. The source of the sample is a study of glioma-infiltrating T cells. Regarding the study as a whole: Only very few CDR3 sequences appeared in both tissue and blood.

This TCR came from a human donor with low-grade glioma or glioblastoma, undergoing nonglioma brain surgery, or in good health (not recorded which). The sample comprised glioma tissue, nonneoplastic brain tissue, or PBMCs (not recorded which).

The CDR3: CASRLPGLADPPLDTQYF. The CDR3 DNA sequence: TGTGCCAGCAGGTTACCAGGGCTAGCGGACCCACCCTTAGATACGCAGTATTTT. V is TRBV6-2 or TRBV6-3 and J is TRBJ2-3; TRBD2 aligns across 7 bases. With 6 bases clipped from V and 5 bases from J, the junction kept 20 bases outside the gene matches. Germline-derived CDR1 and CDR2 are MNHEY and SVGEGT. This CDR3 contains 18 residues.